Listed below are T cell receptor beta chains from one sample, sequenced in a study of cytomegalovirus exposure and HLA in healthy donors. TCRdb's table, derived via immunoSEQ multiplex PCR, lists solely in-frame clones and lacks some. The profile covers over 150,000 clones, with roughly 65% appearing a single time and 3.5% to 5% taken by the ten largest. Sequenced: PBMCs. The receptors originated from a woman aged 18-35 years in good health and CMV-seropositive. CDR3s include the opening cysteine and the closing phenylalanine or tryptophan. A D gene is named only where the DNA matches it firmly. Clone sizes are given selectively: once, few, many, or a class where the clone is expanded.

CDR3aa: CASSPSGTGGPSGPQHF
CDR3nt: TGTGCCAGCAGTCCCTCCGGGACAGGGGGTCCCTCGGGGCCCCAGCATTTT
d_gene: TRBD1
abundance: .
v_gene: TRBV28
j_gene: TRBJ1-5

CDR3aa: CASSFNRLVTGTGELFF
CDR3nt: TGCGCCAGCAGCTTTAACCGCCTGGTTACGGGAACCGGGGAGCTGTTTTTT
d_gene: .
abundance: .
v_gene: TRBV5-1
j_gene: TRBJ2-2

CDR3aa: CASSILTGLQPQHF
CDR3nt: TGTGCCAGTAGTATCCTAACAGGGCTCCAGCCCCAGCATTTT
d_gene: .
abundance: .
v_gene: TRBV19
j_gene: TRBJ1-5

CDR3aa: CASSPDGRWGDEQFF
CDR3nt: TGTGCCAGCAGCCCGGACGGGCGGTGGGGGGATGAGCAGTTCTTC
d_gene: .
abundance: .
v_gene: TRBV7-2
j_gene: TRBJ2-1

CDR3aa: CASSLHSDSWAFF
CDR3nt: TGTGCCAGCAGCTTACACTCGGACAGTTGGGCTTTCTTT
d_gene: .
abundance: .
v_gene: TRBV7-3
j_gene: TRBJ1-1

CDR3aa: CASSQFVSYEQYF
CDR3nt: TGCGCCAGCAGCCAATTTGTTAGCTACGAGCAGTACTTC
d_gene: .
abundance: .
v_gene: TRBV4-1
j_gene: TRBJ2-7

CDR3aa: CAWGVPSGQETQYF
CDR3nt: TGTGCCTGGGGTGTGCCTAGCGGACAAGAGACCCAGTACTTC
d_gene: TRBD2
abundance: .
v_gene: TRBV30
j_gene: TRBJ2-5

CDR3aa: CASSFGTGDEKLFF
CDR3nt: TGTGCCAGCAGCTTTGGGACAGGGGATGAAAAACTGTTTTTT
d_gene: TRBD1
abundance: .
v_gene: TRBV5-6
j_gene: TRBJ1-4

CDR3aa: CASSLGPSGSYEQYF
CDR3nt: TGTGCCAGCAGTTTAGGGCCTAGCGGGTCCTACGAGCAGTACTTC
d_gene: TRBD2
abundance: .
v_gene: TRBV27
j_gene: TRBJ2-7

CDR3aa: CASSPTGTISNYGYTF
CDR3nt: TGTGCCAGCAGCCCCACAGGCACAATTTCTAACTATGGCTACACCTTC
d_gene: .
abundance: .
v_gene: TRBV5-4
j_gene: TRBJ1-2

CDR3aa: CASKAGGQETQYF
CDR3nt: TGTGCCAGTAAGGCGGGGGGCCAAGAGACCCAGTACTTC
d_gene: TRBD2
abundance: .
v_gene: TRBV19
j_gene: TRBJ2-5

CDR3aa: CASSFAGRGNYEQYF
CDR3nt: TGTGCCAGCAGCTTCGCGGGCAGGGGTAATTACGAGCAGTACTTC
d_gene: .
abundance: .
v_gene: TRBV5-6
j_gene: TRBJ2-7

CDR3aa: CASSSPLGRETQYF
CDR3nt: TGTGCCAGCAGCTCCCCTCTAGGGAGAGAGACCCAGTACTTC
d_gene: .
abundance: .
v_gene: TRBV7-2
j_gene: TRBJ2-5

CDR3aa: CASSLGSSGREAETQYF
CDR3nt: TGTGCCAGCAGCTTAGGGTCGAGCGGGAGGGAGGCAGAGACCCAGTACTTC
d_gene: TRBD2
abundance: few
v_gene: TRBV7-9
j_gene: TRBJ2-5

CDR3aa: CASSSSGTGDHNTEAFF
CDR3nt: TGTGCCAGCAGTTCCTCCGGGACAGGGGACCATAACACTGAAGCTTTCTTT
d_gene: TRBD1
abundance: few
v_gene: TRBV27
j_gene: TRBJ1-1

CDR3aa: CAWSGGQGNGYTF
CDR3nt: TGTGCCTGGAGTGGGGGACAGGGGAACGGCTACACCTTC
d_gene: TRBD1
abundance: .
v_gene: TRBV30
j_gene: TRBJ1-2

CDR3aa: CASSVRDSPLHF
CDR3nt: TGTGCCAGCTCAGTCCGCGATTCACCCCTCCACTTT
d_gene: .
abundance: few
v_gene: TRBV18
j_gene: TRBJ1-6

CDR3aa: CASSPRDRAKYNPCGELFF
CDR3nt: TGCGCCAGCAGCCCCCGGGACAGGGCTAAGTATAATCCGTGTGGGGAGCTGTTTTTT
d_gene: TRBD1
abundance: .
v_gene: TRBV23-1
j_gene: TRBJ2-2

CDR3aa: CASSQWARDQPQHF
CDR3nt: TGCGCCAGCAGCCAATGGGCACGTGATCAGCCCCAGCATTTT
d_gene: .
abundance: .
v_gene: TRBV4-3
j_gene: TRBJ1-5

CDR3aa: CASSPDRDTQYF
CDR3nt: TGTGCCAGCTCACCAGACAGGGATACGCAGTATTTT
d_gene: .
abundance: .
v_gene: TRBV18
j_gene: TRBJ2-3

CDR3aa: CASRGQGNTEAFF
CDR3nt: TGTGCCAGCAGGGGACAGGGGAACACTGAAGCTTTCTTT
d_gene: TRBD1
abundance: .
v_gene: TRBV2
j_gene: TRBJ1-1

CDR3aa: CASRNDRVSAGELFF
CDR3nt: TGTGCCAGCAGGAATGACAGGGTAAGCGCCGGGGAGCTGTTTTTT
d_gene: TRBD1
abundance: few
v_gene: TRBV28
j_gene: TRBJ2-2

CDR3aa: CASSPAGSDTQYF
CDR3nt: TGCGCCAGCAGCCCCGCCGGGTCAGATACGCAGTATTTT
d_gene: .
abundance: .
v_gene: TRBV5-1
j_gene: TRBJ2-3

CDR3aa: CASSLATMNEQYF
CDR3nt: TGTGCCAGCAGCTTAGCGACAATGAACGAGCAGTACTTC
d_gene: .
abundance: .
v_gene: TRBV7-9
j_gene: TRBJ2-7

CDR3aa: CASSPSTALNEKLFF
CDR3nt: TGTGCCAGCAGCCCATCGACTGCCCTTAATGAAAAACTGTTTTTT
d_gene: .
abundance: .
v_gene: TRBV7-9
j_gene: TRBJ1-4

CDR3aa: CAIMRALGETQYF
CDR3nt: TGTGCCATCATGAGGGCCCTAGGAGAGACCCAGTACTTC
d_gene: .
abundance: few
v_gene: TRBV10-3
j_gene: TRBJ2-5

CDR3aa: CAWSSDSRNTEAFF
CDR3nt: TGTGCCTGGAGTTCCGACTCCAGAAACACTGAAGCTTTCTTT
d_gene: .
abundance: .
v_gene: TRBV30
j_gene: TRBJ1-1

CDR3aa: CSASGTVGFF
CDR3nt: TGCAGTGCTTCCGGGACAGTCGGTTTCTTT
d_gene: TRBD1
abundance: few
v_gene: TRBV20-1
j_gene: TRBJ1-1

CDR3aa: CASSSGQGSYNEQFF
CDR3nt: TGTGCCAGCAGCTCGGGACAGGGGTCCTACAATGAGCAGTTCTTC
d_gene: TRBD1
abundance: few
v_gene: TRBV7-9
j_gene: TRBJ2-1

CDR3aa: CASSVPTGQGRGTSGQETQYF
CDR3nt: TGTGCCAGCAGCGTCCCCACGGGACAGGGAAGAGGGACTAGCGGTCAAGAGACCCAGTACTTC
d_gene: TRBD2
abundance: .
v_gene: TRBV9
j_gene: TRBJ2-5

CDR3aa: CASSAGTAAGYTF
CDR3nt: TGTGCCAGCTCAGCCGGGACAGCGGCCGGCTACACCTTC
d_gene: TRBD1
abundance: .
v_gene: TRBV18
j_gene: TRBJ1-2

CDR3aa: CASSSIRQVSYNEQFF
CDR3nt: TGTGCCAGCAGCTCCATCCGACAGGTATCCTACAATGAGCAGTTCTTC
d_gene: .
abundance: once
v_gene: TRBV7-9
j_gene: TRBJ2-1

CDR3aa: CSVDMTTGGIYGYTF
CDR3nt: TGCAGCGTTGACATGACTACGGGAGGTATCTATGGCTACACCTTC
d_gene: .
abundance: .
v_gene: TRBV29-1
j_gene: TRBJ1-2

CDR3aa: CASSSGGGLKTQYF
CDR3nt: TGCGCCAGCAGCTCCGGGGGGGGTTTGAAGACCCAGTACTTC
d_gene: TRBD2
abundance: .
v_gene: TRBV5-1
j_gene: TRBJ2-5

CDR3aa: CASSQSWSSSGGTDTQYF
CDR3nt: TGTGCCAGCAGCCAATCTTGGTCGTCTAGCGGGGGTACAGATACGCAGTATTTT
d_gene: TRBD2
abundance: .
v_gene: TRBV4-2
j_gene: TRBJ2-3

CDR3aa: CASSTTGLNTEAFF
CDR3nt: TGTGCCAGTAGCACAACAGGGCTGAACACTGAAGCTTTCTTT
d_gene: .
abundance: .
v_gene: TRBV19
j_gene: TRBJ1-1

CDR3aa: CASSRTGGTEAFF
CDR3nt: TGCGCCAGCTCACGGACAGGAGGCACTGAAGCTTTCTTT
d_gene: TRBD1
abundance: .
v_gene: TRBV5-1
j_gene: TRBJ1-1

CDR3aa: CASSQSGGLHF
CDR3nt: TGCGCCAGCAGTCAATCTGGGGGCCTCCACTTC
d_gene: .
abundance: .
v_gene: TRBV23-1
j_gene: TRBJ2-7

CDR3aa: CAGEVSAPSSYNSPLHF
CDR3nt: TGTGCCGGGGAGGTGTCGGCGCCGAGCTCCTATAATTCGCCCCTCCACTTT
d_gene: .
abundance: .
v_gene: TRBV30
j_gene: TRBJ1-6